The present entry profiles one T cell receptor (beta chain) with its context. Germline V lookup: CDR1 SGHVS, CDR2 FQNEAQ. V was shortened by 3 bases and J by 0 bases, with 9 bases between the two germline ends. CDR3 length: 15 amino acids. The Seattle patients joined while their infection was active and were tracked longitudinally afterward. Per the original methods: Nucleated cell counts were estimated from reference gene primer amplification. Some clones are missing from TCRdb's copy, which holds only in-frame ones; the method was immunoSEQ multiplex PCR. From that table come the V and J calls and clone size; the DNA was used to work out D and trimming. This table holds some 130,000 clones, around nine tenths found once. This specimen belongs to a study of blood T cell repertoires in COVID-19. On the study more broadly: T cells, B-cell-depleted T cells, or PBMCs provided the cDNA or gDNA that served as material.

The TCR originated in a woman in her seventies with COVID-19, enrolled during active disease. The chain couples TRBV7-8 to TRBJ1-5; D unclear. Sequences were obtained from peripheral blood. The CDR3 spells CASSLSQASNQPQHF. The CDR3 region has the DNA TGTGCCAGCAGCTTGTCCCAGGCTAGCAATCAGCCCCAGCATTTT.